The TCR beta chain described here comes from a study of vaccination and CD4 T cells after COVID-19. CDR3 length: 15 residues. Germline CDR1 is MDHEN and CDR2 is SYDVKM. Between the trimmed V and J ends, which lost 2 bases and 7 bases, there was a span of 18 bases. On this clonotype itself: The target antigen is unknown.

With the Oncomine TCR Beta short-read assay, DNA from cultured CD4+ T cells was sequenced. MiXCR, applied by TCRdb to the PCR reads, yields one record per CDR3 protein. The data contain approximately 15,000 distinct CDR3 sequences, 48% of them singletons. Described treatment: 10-day PBMC culture with coronavirus spike peptide pools or control peptides (ViraFEST assay). This sequence joins TRBV28 and TRBJ2-7; D might be TRBD1 or TRBD2, each matching 5 bases. The specimen was CD4+ T cells from blood, cultured in vitro. The receptor was derived from a human donor who had recovered from COVID-19. This chain's CDR3 is CASSLGGTGSQEQYF. CDR3 sequence (DNA): TGTGCCAGCAGTTTAGGGGGAACGGGATCGCAAGAGCAGTACTTC.